This T cell receptor (beta chain) is drawn from a study of regulatory T cells in long-lasting Graves disease. This clonotype was recorded a few times. What it binds is unknown. Regarding the study as a whole: Persistent disease preferred TRBV28, TRBJ1-2 and TRBJ2-5. More public clonotypes were shared by persistent patients (2,741) than by new patients (about 970). Persistent Graves' patients possessed reduced TCR diversity relative to recently diagnosed ones.

Time point here: persistent/refractory GD, antithyroid drugs over 5 years with positive TRAb. PBMC RNA was the source of the TCR library. The authors drew patients from an endocrinology department in Xi'an, China. With iRepertoire HTBI primers and Arm-PCR of CDR3 regions, TCR beta libraries were built. TCRdb re-called the multiplex PCR reads through MiXCR, storing one row per CDR3 protein. The sample records around 300,000 distinct CDR3 sequences, approximately 20% being singletons. V was cut by 5 bases and J by 5 bases, with 15 bases left in between. Germline V gene sequence: CDR1 DFQATT, CDR2 SNEGSKA (reference sequence). There are 13 residues in the CDR3.

The genes are TRBV20-1 and TRBJ2-5; D may be TRBD1 or TRBD2 (5 bases each). This sequence originates from a female donor with Graves disease. Sequenced here: peripheral blood mononuclear cells (PBMCs), sampled when the disease was refractory, from a patient treated with antithyroid drugs. The CDR3 region has the DNA TGCAGTGCTCGGGGAAGACAGCGGGAGACCCAGTACTTC. Its translation is CSARGRQRETQYF.